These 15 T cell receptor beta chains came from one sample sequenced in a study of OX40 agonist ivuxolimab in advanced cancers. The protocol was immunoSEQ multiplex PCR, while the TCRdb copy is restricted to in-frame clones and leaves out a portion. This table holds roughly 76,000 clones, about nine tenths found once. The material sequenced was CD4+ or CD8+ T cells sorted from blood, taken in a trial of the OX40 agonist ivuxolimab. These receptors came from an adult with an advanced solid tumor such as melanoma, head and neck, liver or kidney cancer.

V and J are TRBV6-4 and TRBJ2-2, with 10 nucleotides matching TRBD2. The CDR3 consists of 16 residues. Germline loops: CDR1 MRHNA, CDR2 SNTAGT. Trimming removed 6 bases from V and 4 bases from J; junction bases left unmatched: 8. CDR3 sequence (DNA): TGTGCCAGCAGACAAGGACTAGCGGAGCCCACCGGGGAGCTGTTTTTT. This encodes CASRQGLAEPTGELFF.

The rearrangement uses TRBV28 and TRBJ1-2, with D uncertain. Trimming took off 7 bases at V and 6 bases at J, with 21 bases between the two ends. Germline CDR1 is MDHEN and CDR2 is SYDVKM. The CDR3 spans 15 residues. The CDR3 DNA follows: TGTGCCAGCACTTCAGAAGAGAGGTTGCGGGATGGCTACACCTTC. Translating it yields CASTSEERLRDGYTF.

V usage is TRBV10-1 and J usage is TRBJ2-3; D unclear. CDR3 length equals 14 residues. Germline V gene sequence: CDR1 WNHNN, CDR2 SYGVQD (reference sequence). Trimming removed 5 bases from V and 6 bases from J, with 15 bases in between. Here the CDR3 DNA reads TGCGCCAGCAGTCCTGGAGCCCCCCCGGATACGCAGTATTTT. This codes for CASSPGAPPDTQYF.

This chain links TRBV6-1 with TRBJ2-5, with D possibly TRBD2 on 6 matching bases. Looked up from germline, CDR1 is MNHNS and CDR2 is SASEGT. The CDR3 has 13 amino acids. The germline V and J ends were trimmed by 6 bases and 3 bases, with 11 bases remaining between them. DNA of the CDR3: TGTGCCAGCAGGATAACTAGCAAAGAGACCCAGTACTTC. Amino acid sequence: CASRITSKETQYF.

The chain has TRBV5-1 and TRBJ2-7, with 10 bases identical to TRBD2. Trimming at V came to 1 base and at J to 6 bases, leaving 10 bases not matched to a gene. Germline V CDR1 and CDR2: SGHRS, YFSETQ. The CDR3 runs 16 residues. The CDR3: CASSLSPSGSRREQYF. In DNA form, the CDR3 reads TGCGCCAGCAGCTTGTCTCCTAGCGGGAGTAGACGCGAGCAGTACTTC.

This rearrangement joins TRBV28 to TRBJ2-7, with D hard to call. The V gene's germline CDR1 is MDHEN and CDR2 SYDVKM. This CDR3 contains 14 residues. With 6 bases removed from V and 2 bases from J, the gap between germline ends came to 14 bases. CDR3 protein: CASSRRNVAYEQYF. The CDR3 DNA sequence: TGTGCCAGCAGCCGACGCAATGTTGCCTACGAGCAGTACTTC.

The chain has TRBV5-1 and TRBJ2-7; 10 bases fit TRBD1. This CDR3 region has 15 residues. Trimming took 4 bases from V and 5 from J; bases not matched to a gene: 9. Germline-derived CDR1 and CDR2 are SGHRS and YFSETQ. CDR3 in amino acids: CASSRSRDRGDEQYF. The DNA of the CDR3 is TGCGCCAGCAGCAGGTCCCGGGACAGGGGTGACGAGCAGTACTTC.

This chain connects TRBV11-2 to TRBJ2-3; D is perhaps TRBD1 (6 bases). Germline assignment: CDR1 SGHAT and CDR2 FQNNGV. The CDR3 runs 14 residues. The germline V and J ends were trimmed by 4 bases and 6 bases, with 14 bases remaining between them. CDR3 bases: TGTGCCAGCAGCTCACCAGGGGTTTGGGATACGCAGTATTTT. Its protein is CASSSPGVWDTQYF. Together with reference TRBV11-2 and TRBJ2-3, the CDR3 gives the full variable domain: EAGVAQSPRYKIIEKRQSVAFWCNPISGHATLYWYQQILGQGPKLLIQFQNNGVVDDSQLPKDRFSAERLKGVDSTLKIQPAKLEDSAVYLCASSSPGVWDTQYFGPGTRLTVL.

The CDR3 DNA follows: TGTGCCAGCAGCTCAACAGGGGGAGTACGTGGCTACACCTTC. As protein: CASSSTGGVRGYTF. The chain has TRBV6-5 and TRBJ1-2; 8 nucleotides match TRBD1. V shed 6 bases and J 7 bases; nucleotides not matched to a gene: 10. Germline CDR1 MNHEY, CDR2 SVGAGI. The CDR3 consists of 14 residues.

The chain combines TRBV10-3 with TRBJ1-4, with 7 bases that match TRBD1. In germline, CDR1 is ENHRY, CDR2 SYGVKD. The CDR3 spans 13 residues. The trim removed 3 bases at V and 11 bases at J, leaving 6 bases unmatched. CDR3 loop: CAISEPDRDKLFF. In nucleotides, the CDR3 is TGTGCCATCAGTGAACCAGACAGGGACAAACTGTTTTTT.

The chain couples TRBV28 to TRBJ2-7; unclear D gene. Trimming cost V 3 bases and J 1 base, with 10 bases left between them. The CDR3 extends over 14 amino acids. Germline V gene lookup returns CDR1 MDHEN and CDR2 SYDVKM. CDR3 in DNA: TGTGCCAGCAGTTTGTTTGGCCAATCCTACGAGCAGTACTTC. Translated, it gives CASSLFGQSYEQYF.

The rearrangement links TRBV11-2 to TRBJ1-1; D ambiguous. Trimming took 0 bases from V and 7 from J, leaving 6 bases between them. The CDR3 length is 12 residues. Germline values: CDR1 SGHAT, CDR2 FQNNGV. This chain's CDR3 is CASSLDEGEAFF. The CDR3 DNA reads TGTGCCAGCAGCTTAGACGAGGGTGAAGCTTTCTTT.

CDR3 sequence (DNA): TGCGCCAGCAGCTCCAGGGGGCATCAAGGAGAGACCCAGTACTTC. This codes for CASSSRGHQGETQYF. V usage is TRBV5-1 and J usage is TRBJ2-5, with 8 bases matching TRBD1. The V and J ends lost 3 bases and 4 bases, in that order; junction bases with no gene match: 8. The CDR3 runs 15 residues. From germline, CDR1 is SGHRS and CDR2 YFSETQ.

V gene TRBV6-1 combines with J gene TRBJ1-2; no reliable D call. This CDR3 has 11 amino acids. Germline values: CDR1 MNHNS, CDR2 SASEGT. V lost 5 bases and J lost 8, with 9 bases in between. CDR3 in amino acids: CASSTEVGYTF. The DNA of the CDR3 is TGTGCCAGCAGTACGGAGGTGGGCTACACCTTC.

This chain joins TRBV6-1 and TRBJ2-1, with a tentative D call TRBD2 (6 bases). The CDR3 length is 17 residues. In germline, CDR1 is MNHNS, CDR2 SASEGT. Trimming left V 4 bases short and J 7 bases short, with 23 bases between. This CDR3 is CASSAEPGTGAGNEQFF. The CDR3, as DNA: TGTGCCAGCAGTGCCGAACCCGGGACTGGGGCGGGGAATGAGCAGTTCTTC.